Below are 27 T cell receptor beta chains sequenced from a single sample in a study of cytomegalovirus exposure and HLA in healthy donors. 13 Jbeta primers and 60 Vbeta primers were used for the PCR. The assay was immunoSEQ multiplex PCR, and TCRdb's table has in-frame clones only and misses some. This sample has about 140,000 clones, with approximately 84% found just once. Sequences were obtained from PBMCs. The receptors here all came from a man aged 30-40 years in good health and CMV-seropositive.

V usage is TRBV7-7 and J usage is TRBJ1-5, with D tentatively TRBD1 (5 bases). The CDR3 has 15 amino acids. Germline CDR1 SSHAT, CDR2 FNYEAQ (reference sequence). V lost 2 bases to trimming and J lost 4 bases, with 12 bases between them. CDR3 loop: CASSLLGDGNQPQHF. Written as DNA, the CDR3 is TGTGCCAGCAGCTTACTAGGGGATGGGAATCAGCCCCAGCATTTT.

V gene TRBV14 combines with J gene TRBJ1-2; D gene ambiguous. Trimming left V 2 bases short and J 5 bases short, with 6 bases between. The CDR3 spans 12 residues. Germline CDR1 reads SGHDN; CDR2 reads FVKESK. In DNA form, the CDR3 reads TGTGCCAGCAGCCAAACATTTTATGGCTACACCTTC. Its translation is CASSQTFYGYTF.

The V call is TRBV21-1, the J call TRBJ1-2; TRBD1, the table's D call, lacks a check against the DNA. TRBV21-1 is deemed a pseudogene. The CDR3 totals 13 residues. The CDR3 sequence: CASPDRGGNGYTF. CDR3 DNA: TGTGCCAGCCCGGACAGGGGGGGAAATGGCTACACCTTC.

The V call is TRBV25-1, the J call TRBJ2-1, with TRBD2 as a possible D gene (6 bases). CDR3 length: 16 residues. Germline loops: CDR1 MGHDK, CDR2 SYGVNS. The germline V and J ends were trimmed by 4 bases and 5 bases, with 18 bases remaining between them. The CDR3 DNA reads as TGTGCCAGCAGTGCGCGGGACGGATCTCTTAACAATGAGCAGTTCTTC. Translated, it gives CASSARDGSLNNEQFF.

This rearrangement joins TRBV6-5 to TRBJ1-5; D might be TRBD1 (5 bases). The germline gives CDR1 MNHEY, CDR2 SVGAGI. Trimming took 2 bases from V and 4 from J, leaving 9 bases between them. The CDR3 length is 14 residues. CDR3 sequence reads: CASSYKPGNQPQHF. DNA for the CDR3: TGTGCCAGCAGTTACAAACCAGGGAATCAGCCCCAGCATTTT.

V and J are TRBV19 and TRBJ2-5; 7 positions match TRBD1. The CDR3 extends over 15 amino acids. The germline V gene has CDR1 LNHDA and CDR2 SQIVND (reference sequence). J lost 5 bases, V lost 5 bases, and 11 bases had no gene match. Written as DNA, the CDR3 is TGTGCCAGTAGTGTCTTGACAGGGAAAGGGGAGACCCAGTACTTC. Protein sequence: CASSVLTGKGETQYF.

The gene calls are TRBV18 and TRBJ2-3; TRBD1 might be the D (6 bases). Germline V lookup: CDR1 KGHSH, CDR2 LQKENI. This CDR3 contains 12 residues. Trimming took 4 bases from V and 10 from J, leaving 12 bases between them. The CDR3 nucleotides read TGTGCCAGCTCACTAGGGGGTAGCGCGCAGTATTTT. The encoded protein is CASSLGGSAQYF.

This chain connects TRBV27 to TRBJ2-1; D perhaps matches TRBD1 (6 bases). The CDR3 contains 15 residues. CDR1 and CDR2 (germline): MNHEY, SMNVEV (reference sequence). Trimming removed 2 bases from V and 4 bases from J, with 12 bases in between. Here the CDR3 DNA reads TGTGCCAGCAGTTTACAGGGGACCATATACAATGAGCAGTTCTTC. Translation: CASSLQGTIYNEQFF.

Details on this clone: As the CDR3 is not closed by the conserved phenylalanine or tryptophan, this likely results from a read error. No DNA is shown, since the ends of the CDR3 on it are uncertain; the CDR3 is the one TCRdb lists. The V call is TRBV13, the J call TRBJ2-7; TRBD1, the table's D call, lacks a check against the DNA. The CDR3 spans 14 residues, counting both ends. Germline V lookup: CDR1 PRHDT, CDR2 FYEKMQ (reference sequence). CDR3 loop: CASSLEGQPTAPTC.

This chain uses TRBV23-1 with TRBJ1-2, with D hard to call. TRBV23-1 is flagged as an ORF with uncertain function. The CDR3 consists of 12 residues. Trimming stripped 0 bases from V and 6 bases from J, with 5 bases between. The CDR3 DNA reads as TGCGCCAGCAGTCAATCGAGTAATGGCTACACCTTC. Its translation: CASSQSSNGYTF.

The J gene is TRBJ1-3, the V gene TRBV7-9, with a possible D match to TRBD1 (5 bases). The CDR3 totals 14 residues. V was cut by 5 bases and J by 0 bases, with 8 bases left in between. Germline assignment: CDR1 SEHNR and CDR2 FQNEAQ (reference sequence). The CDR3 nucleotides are TGTGCCAGCAGCGCCGACAGCTCTGGAAACACCATATATTTT. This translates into CASSADSSGNTIYF.

This CDR3 reads CATSLGGGGANVLTF. CDR3 DNA sequence: TGTGCCACCAGCTTGGGGGGTGGCGGGGCCAACGTCCTGACTTTC. The genes are TRBV15 and TRBJ2-6, with D perhaps matching TRBD2 (6 bases). Germline CDR1 LNHNV, CDR2 YYDKDF (reference sequence). V was cut by 5 bases and J by 4 bases, with 12 bases left in between. The CDR3 is made up of 15 amino acids.

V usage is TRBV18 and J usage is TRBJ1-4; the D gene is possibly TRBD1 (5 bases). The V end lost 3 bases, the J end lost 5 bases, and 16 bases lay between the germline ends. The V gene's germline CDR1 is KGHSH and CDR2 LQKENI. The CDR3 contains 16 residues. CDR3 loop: CASSPTSGTGNEKLFF. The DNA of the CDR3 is TGTGCCAGCTCACCCACCAGCGGGACGGGAAATGAAAAACTGTTTTTT.

The CDR3: CSVEGAGSSYNEQFF. CDR3 bases: TGCAGCGTTGAAGGGGCGGGCAGCTCCTACAATGAGCAGTTCTTC. The chain employs TRBV29-1 and TRBJ2-1, with D tentatively TRBD2 (5 bases). The CDR3 extends over 15 amino acids. The germline V and J ends were trimmed by 1 base and 0 bases, with 10 bases remaining between them. Germline V gene lookup returns CDR1 SQVTM and CDR2 ANQGSEA.

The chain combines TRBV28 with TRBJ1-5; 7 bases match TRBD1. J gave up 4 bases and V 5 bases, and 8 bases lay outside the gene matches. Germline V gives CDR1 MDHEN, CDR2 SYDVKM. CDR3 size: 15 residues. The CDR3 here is CASSAPTGENQPQHF. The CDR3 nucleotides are TGTGCCAGCAGTGCCCCTACAGGGGAGAATCAGCCCCAGCATTTT.

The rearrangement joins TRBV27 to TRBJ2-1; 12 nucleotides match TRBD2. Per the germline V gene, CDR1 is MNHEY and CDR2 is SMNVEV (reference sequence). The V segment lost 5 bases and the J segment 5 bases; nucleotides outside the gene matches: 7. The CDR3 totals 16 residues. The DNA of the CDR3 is TGTGCCAGCAGTACTCGGACTAGCGGGGAGAACAATGAGCAGTTCTTC. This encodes CASSTRTSGENNEQFF.

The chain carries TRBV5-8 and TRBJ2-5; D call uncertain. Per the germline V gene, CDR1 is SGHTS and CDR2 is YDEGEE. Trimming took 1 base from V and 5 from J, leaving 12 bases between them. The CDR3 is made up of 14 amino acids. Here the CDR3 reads CASSLSLSVETQYF. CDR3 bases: TGTGCCAGCAGCTTGTCTTTGAGTGTGGAGACCCAGTACTTC.

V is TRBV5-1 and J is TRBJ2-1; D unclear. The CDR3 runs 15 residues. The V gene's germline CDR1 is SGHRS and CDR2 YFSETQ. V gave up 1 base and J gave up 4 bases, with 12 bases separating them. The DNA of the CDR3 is TGCGCCAGCAGCTTGCTTCCCGTTCCTTACAATGAGCAGTTCTTC. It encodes CASSLLPVPYNEQFF.

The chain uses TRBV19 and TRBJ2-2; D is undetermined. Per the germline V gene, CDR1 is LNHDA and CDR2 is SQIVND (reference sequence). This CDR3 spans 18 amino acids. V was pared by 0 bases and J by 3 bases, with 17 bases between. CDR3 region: CASSIDRITAYYTGELFF. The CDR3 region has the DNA TGTGCCAGTAGTATAGATCGGATAACAGCCTATTACACCGGGGAGCTGTTTTTT.

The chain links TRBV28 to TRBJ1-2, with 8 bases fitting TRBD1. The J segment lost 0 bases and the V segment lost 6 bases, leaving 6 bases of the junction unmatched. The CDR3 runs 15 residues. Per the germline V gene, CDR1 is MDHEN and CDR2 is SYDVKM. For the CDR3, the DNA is TGTGCCAGCAGGGGGACAGGACCCTCTAACTATGGCTACACCTTC. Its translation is CASRGTGPSNYGYTF.

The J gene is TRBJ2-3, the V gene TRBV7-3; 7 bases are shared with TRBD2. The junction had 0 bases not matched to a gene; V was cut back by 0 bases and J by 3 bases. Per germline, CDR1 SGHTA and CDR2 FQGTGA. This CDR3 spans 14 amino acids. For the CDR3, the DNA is TGTGCCAGCAGCTTAACACTAGCGACAGATACGCAGTATTTT. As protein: CASSLTLATDTQYF.

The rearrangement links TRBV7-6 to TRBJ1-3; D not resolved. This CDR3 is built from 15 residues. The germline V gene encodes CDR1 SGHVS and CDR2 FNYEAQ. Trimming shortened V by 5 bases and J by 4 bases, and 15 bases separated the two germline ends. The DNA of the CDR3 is TGTGCCAGCAGCCCATCCCACTCGGGGGGAAACACCATATATTTT. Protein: CASSPSHSGGNTIYF.

Written as DNA, the CDR3 is TGTGCCAGCAGTGAATCAAGCTACTCTGGAAACACCATATATTTT. Protein product: CASSESSYSGNTIYF. The rearrangement joins TRBV25-1 to TRBJ1-3; D is undetermined. V dropped 1 base and J dropped 0 bases, with 7 bases sitting between them. CDR3 length: 15 amino acids. CDR1 is MGHDK and CDR2 is SYGVNS in the germline V gene.

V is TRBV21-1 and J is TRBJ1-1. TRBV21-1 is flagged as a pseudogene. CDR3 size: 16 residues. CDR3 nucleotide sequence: TGTGCCAGCCCCCTCCGGGTAGGCGAGATGAACACTGAAGCTTTCTTT. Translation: CASPLRVGEMNTEAFF.

The CDR3 here is CASSLDGSLSYEQYF. The CDR3 DNA sequence: TGCGCCAGCAGCTTGGATGGGAGTCTCTCCTACGAGCAGTACTTC. The chain joins TRBV5-1 to TRBJ2-7; a weak D match, TRBD2 (5 bases). From germline, CDR1 is SGHRS and CDR2 YFSETQ. This CDR3 spans 15 amino acids. Deletions cut 0 bases from V and 0 bases from J, with 10 bases between. Together with reference TRBV5-1 and TRBJ2-7, the CDR3 gives the full variable domain: KAGVTQTPRYLIKTRGQQVTLSCSPISGHRSVSWYQQTPGQGLQFLFEYFSETQRNKGNFPGRFSGRQFSNSRSEMNVSTLELGDSALYLCASSLDGSLSYEQYFGPGTRLTVT.

CDR3 coding DNA: TGTGCCAGCAGCCTAAATGGCCAGGGGGCCTACAATGAGCAGTTCTTC. Amino acids: CASSLNGQGAYNEQFF. The rearrangement uses TRBV7-3 and TRBJ2-1; 7 bases fit TRBD1. Germline lookup yields CDR1 SGHTA and CDR2 FQGTGA. After removal of 5 bases from V and 2 bases from J, the junction contained 9 bases not matched to a gene. The CDR3 length is 16 residues.

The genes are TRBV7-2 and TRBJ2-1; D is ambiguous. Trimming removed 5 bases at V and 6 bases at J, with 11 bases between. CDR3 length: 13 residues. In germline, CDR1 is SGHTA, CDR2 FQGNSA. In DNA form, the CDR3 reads TGTGCCAGCAGCCCGAATAGAGGCAATGAGCAGTTCTTC. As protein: CASSPNRGNEQFF.